These 26 T cell receptor beta chains share one sample of origin, sequenced in a study of cytomegalovirus exposure and HLA in healthy donors. Primers included in the PCR were 60 Vbeta and 13 Jbeta primers. Libraries were prepared by immunoSEQ multiplex PCR; TCRdb keeps only in-frame clonotypes and omits some of them. The sample lists roughly 100,000 clones; 76% were seen once. The specimen was PBMCs. The origin of the receptors is a woman aged 55-70 years in good health and CMV-seropositive.

This clone showed up just a few times. The chain recombines TRBV4-1 with TRBJ1-1; no definite D call. Germline lookup yields CDR1 MGHRA and CDR2 YSYEKL. CDR3 length equals 15 residues. Trimming shortened V by 3 bases and J by 1 base, and 12 bases separated the two germline ends. The CDR3 spells CASSHPGTKNTEAFF. Here the CDR3 DNA reads TGCGCCAGCAGCCATCCAGGCACAAAGAACACTGAAGCTTTCTTT.

This clone was recorded a few times. The chain joins TRBV5-4 to TRBJ1-1; D is unresolved. The ends were cut back, 0 bases at V and 4 bases at J, with 7 bases in the middle. Germline V gene sequence: CDR1 SGHNT, CDR2 YYREEE (reference sequence). The CDR3 spans 13 residues. CDR3 region: CASSLGEGTEAFF. The CDR3 coding sequence is TGTGCCAGCAGCTTGGGGGAGGGCACTGAAGCTTTCTTT.

The gene calls are TRBV5-1 and TRBJ2-3; TRBD1 is a possible D gene (6 bases). Trimming shortened V by 0 bases and J by 0 bases, and 8 bases separated the two germline ends. CDR1 SGHRS and CDR2 YFSETQ come from the germline V gene. This CDR3 contains 15 residues. Here the CDR3 DNA reads TGCGCCAGCAGCTTGGAGGGGGTTAGCACAGATACGCAGTATTTT. Protein product: CASSLEGVSTDTQYF.

The chain carries TRBV5-1 and TRBJ2-2, with a tentative D call TRBD2 (6 bases). From germline, CDR1 is SGHRS and CDR2 YFSETQ. Trimming left V 8 bases short and J 4 bases short, with 12 bases between. This CDR3 region has 13 residues. Here the CDR3 reads CASGGTLTGELFF. The CDR3, as DNA: TGCGCCAGTGGTGGGACTCTCACCGGGGAGCTGTTTTTT. The variable domain in full, completed from reference TRBV5-1 and TRBJ2-2, reads KAGVTQTPRYLIKTRGQQVTLSCSPISGHRSVSWYQQTPGQGLQFLFEYFSETQRNKGNFPGRFSGRQFSNSRSEMNVSTLELGDSALYLCASGGTLTGELFFGEGSRLTVL.

The chain links TRBV7-8 to TRBJ1-4, with 7 bases aligning to TRBD1. From germline, CDR1 is SGHVS and CDR2 FQNEAQ. The CDR3 runs to 16 residues. V lost 4 bases to trimming and J lost 5 bases; unmatched junction nucleotides: 10. The CDR3 nucleotides read TGTGCCAGCAGCTCCCGAAGACAGGGATCGAATGAAAAACTGTTTTTT. It encodes CASSSRRQGSNEKLFF.

The chain links TRBV9 to TRBJ1-6, with D possibly being TRBD1 (6 bases). Deletions cut 3 bases from V and 7 bases from J, with 14 bases between. The germline V gene encodes CDR1 SGDLS and CDR2 YYNGEE. The CDR3 covers 15 residues. In DNA, the CDR3 is TGTGCCAGCAGCGGAACAGGGAAGAGGAATTCACCCCTCCACTTT. Protein: CASSGTGKRNSPLHF.

The chain links TRBV2 to TRBJ2-2; D gene unclear. The CDR3 contains 13 residues. Trimming shortened V by 6 bases and J by 0 bases, and 5 bases separated the two germline ends. The germline V gene encodes CDR1 SNHLY and CDR2 FYNNEI. The CDR3 here is CASRQTNTGELFF. CDR3 coding DNA: TGTGCCAGCAGGCAGACGAACACCGGGGAGCTGTTTTTT.

The chain links TRBV18 to TRBJ1-1; unclear D gene. This CDR3 comprises 13 residues. Trimming stripped 1 base from V and 5 bases from J, with 8 bases between. Germline V lookup: CDR1 KGHSH, CDR2 LQKENI. The CDR3 here is CASSPQPRTEAFF. The CDR3 bases are TGTGCCAGCTCACCACAACCTAGGACTGAAGCTTTCTTT.

This clone was detected only a few times. V is TRBV14 and J is TRBJ1-4, with D maybe TRBD1 (5 bases). V was pared by 5 bases and J by 8 bases, with 15 bases between. The CDR3 totals 14 residues. Germline V lookup: CDR1 SGHDN, CDR2 FVKESK. DNA of the CDR3: TGTGCCAGCAGCTTCGGGACTTGGGGGGAAAAACTGTTTTTT. This encodes CASSFGTWGEKLFF. Combining the CDR3 with reference TRBV14 and TRBJ1-4 gives the whole variable domain EAGVTQFPSHSVIEKGQTVTLRCDPISGHDNLYWYRRVMGKEIKFLLHFVKESKQDESGMPNNRFLAERTGGTYSTLKVQPAELEDSGVYFCASSFGTWGEKLFFGSGTQLSVL.

A few counts support this clone. The rearrangement joins TRBV7-9 to TRBJ1-3, with D hard to call. V was pared by 7 bases and J by 8 bases, with 15 bases between. There are 13 residues in the CDR3. In germline, CDR1 is SEHNR, CDR2 FQNEAQ (reference sequence). CDR3 protein: CASTGRSSDTIYF. DNA for the CDR3: TGTGCCAGCACCGGTCGGTCGTCGGACACCATATATTTT.

This clone was recorded a few times. The chain uses TRBV11-3 and TRBJ1-1; no reliable D call. CDR3 length: 15 amino acids. The germline V gene has CDR1 SGHNT and CDR2 YENEEA. Trimming pared 6 bases from V and 5 bases from J, leaving 19 bases between. CDR3 in amino acids: CASRDGRLAKTEAFF. CDR3 DNA sequence: TGTGCCAGCAGGGATGGGAGGCTTGCGAAGACTGAAGCTTTCTTT.

The chain combines TRBV28 with TRBJ2-3; D is unclear. The germline CDR1 and CDR2 sequences are MDHEN and SYDVKM. The V gene lost 7 bases and the J gene lost 0 bases, with 11 bases spanning the gap. This CDR3 is built from 14 residues. The DNA of the CDR3 is TGTGCCAGCACCCTGCTAGATAGCACAGATACGCAGTATTTT. It encodes CASTLLDSTDTQYF.

This sequence joins TRBV18 and TRBJ2-1; possible D gene TRBD1, 5 bases. V lost 1 base, J lost 9 bases, and 19 bases lay in between. The CDR3 runs 16 residues. Looked up from germline, CDR1 is KGHSH and CDR2 is LQKENI. The CDR3 sequence: CASSPLGDMRSREQFF. For the CDR3, the DNA is TGTGCCAGCTCACCACTAGGGGATATGCGCAGTCGTGAGCAGTTCTTC. The complete variable domain, with remaining parts taken from reference TRBV18 and TRBJ2-1, reads NAGVMQNPRHLVRRRGQEARLRCSPMKGHSHVYWYRQLPEEGLKFMVYLQKENIIDESGMPKERFSAEFPKEGPSILRIQQVVRGDSAAYFCASSPLGDMRSREQFFGPGTRLTVL.

CDR3 bases: TGTGCCAGCAGCATGGTTACAGGGGCGGGGGAGCTGTTTTTT. Translating it yields CASSMVTGAGELFF. The chain recombines TRBV5-4 with TRBJ2-2, with 7 bases aligning to TRBD1. The V gene's germline CDR1 is SGHNT and CDR2 YYREEE (reference sequence). The CDR3 runs to 14 residues. Trimming at V came to 4 bases and at J to 8 bases, leaving 8 bases not matched to a gene.

V usage is TRBV5-1 and J usage is TRBJ2-1; 10 bases line up with TRBD2. The junction had 10 bases not matched to a gene; V was cut back by 3 bases and J by 4 bases. Germline V gene sequence: CDR1 SGHRS, CDR2 YFSETQ. The CDR3 totals 17 residues. CDR3 coding DNA: TGCGCCAGCAGCTGGGTCTTAGCGGGAGGAGGGTACAATGAGCAGTTCTTC. It encodes CASSWVLAGGGYNEQFF. The full variable domain, its missing parts supplied by reference TRBV5-1 and TRBJ2-1, is KAGVTQTPRYLIKTRGQQVTLSCSPISGHRSVSWYQQTPGQGLQFLFEYFSETQRNKGNFPGRFSGRQFSNSRSEMNVSTLELGDSALYLCASSWVLAGGGYNEQFFGPGTRLTVL.

CDR3 amino acids: CASSLGWLAASAGEQYF. The CDR3 bases are TGCGCCAGCAGCTTGGGTTGGCTAGCGGCTAGCGCCGGCGAGCAGTACTTC. The chain joins TRBV5-1 to TRBJ2-7, with 7 bases aligning to TRBD2. Unmatched junction bases numbered 15, after V lost 0 bases and J lost 6 bases. Germline-derived CDR1 and CDR2 are SGHRS and YFSETQ. The CDR3 is made up of 17 amino acids.

This clone has a single count. The rearrangement uses TRBV2 and TRBJ1-5; maybe TRBD1 (5 bases). V shed 5 bases and J shed 3 bases, with 8 bases lying between them. The CDR3 runs 13 residues. Germline CDR1 reads SNHLY; CDR2 reads FYNNEI. The CDR3 sequence: CASSRQHNQPQHF. Here the CDR3 DNA reads TGTGCCAGCAGTCGACAGCACAATCAGCCCCAGCATTTT.

The chain couples TRBV7-9 to TRBJ2-7; D gene uncertain. In germline, CDR1 is SEHNR, CDR2 FQNEAQ (reference sequence). V was pared by 1 base and J by 5 bases, with 12 bases between. This CDR3 comprises 14 residues. CDR3 DNA: TGTGCCAGCAGCTTAGAAGTTCAGTCCCACGAGCAGTACTTC. Protein sequence: CASSLEVQSHEQYF.

The DNA for the CDR3 is TGTGCCAGCAGTTATGACTGGTCTGGAAACACCATATATTTT. The encoded protein is CASSYDWSGNTIYF. The chain carries TRBV5-5 and TRBJ1-3, with no clear D. The CDR3 length is 14 residues. Germline CDR1 is SGHKS and CDR2 is YYEKEE (reference sequence). V lost 5 bases and J 1 base, leaving 10 bases between the germline ends.

The chain recombines TRBV4-2 with TRBJ2-3; 11 bases match TRBD2. Germline V gene sequence: CDR1 LGHNA, CDR2 YNFKEQ. J was trimmed by 3 bases and V by 2 bases; bases with no gene match: 7. The CDR3 loop spans 17 amino acids. In DNA, the CDR3 is TGTGCCAGCAGCCAATGGATAGCGGGAGGGGTGACAGATACGCAGTATTTT. This translates into CASSQWIAGGVTDTQYF.

CDR3 sequence: CASNKAGGGSPLHF. CDR3 nucleotides: TGTGCCAGCAACAAAGCAGGGGGCGGTTCACCCCTCCACTTT. The chain combines TRBV6-5 with TRBJ1-6; TRBD1 matches 8 bases. The V segment lost 7 bases and the J segment 9 bases; nucleotides outside the gene matches: 8. The CDR3 is 14 amino acids. Germline CDR1 is MNHEY and CDR2 is SVGAGI.

The V and J genes are TRBV6-1 and TRBJ1-2; 9 bases agree with TRBD1. The CDR3 has 14 amino acids. CDR1 and CDR2 (germline): MNHNS, SASEGT. J lost 4 bases, V lost 7 bases, and 7 bases had no gene match. The CDR3 nucleotides read TGTGCCAGCAATCCCGGGACAGGGAGCTATGGCTACACCTTC. It encodes CASNPGTGSYGYTF.

This sequence joins TRBV5-1 and TRBJ2-7, with TRBD2 matching over 7 bases. There are 13 residues in the CDR3. The junction had 1 base not matched to a gene; V was cut back by 1 base and J by 3 bases. CDR1 and CDR2 (germline): SGHRS, YFSETQ. The chain's CDR3 is CASSLQRDYEQYF. The CDR3 DNA follows: TGCGCCAGCAGCTTGCAGCGGGACTACGAGCAGTACTTC.

This rearrangement joins TRBV5-1 to TRBJ2-1; 7 bases are shared with TRBD2. The germline CDR1 and CDR2 sequences are SGHRS and YFSETQ. The CDR3 contains 15 residues. V lost 4 bases, J lost 0 bases, and 4 bases stayed unmatched. The CDR3 DNA follows: TGCGCCAGCAGCCCCGGGACTACCTCCTACAATGAGCAGTTCTTC. Protein: CASSPGTTSYNEQFF.

This rearrangement joins TRBV7-9 to TRBJ2-1; 8 nucleotides agree with TRBD2. Looked up from germline, CDR1 is SEHNR and CDR2 is FQNEAQ (reference sequence). The V and J ends lost 5 bases and 8 bases, in that order; junction bases with no gene match: 17. CDR3 length: 17 residues. The CDR3 here is CASSGPHGTRGSHEQFF. The CDR3 coding sequence is TGTGCCAGCAGCGGACCCCACGGGACTAGGGGTAGTCATGAGCAGTTCTTC.

V gene TRBV6-6 combines with J gene TRBJ2-1, with 9 bases lining up with TRBD2. Germline V gene data show CDR1 as MNHNY and CDR2 as SVGAGI (reference sequence). This CDR3 spans 16 amino acids. V dropped 5 bases and J dropped 3; count of bases not matched to a gene: 8. The CDR3 bases are TGTGCCAGCAGTCACGGACTAGCGATGAACTACAATGAGCAGTTCTTC. Translation gives CASSHGLAMNYNEQFF.